This TCR beta chain was sequenced during a study of blood T cell repertoires in COVID-19. Per the study methods: By means of reference gene primer amplification, nucleated cell counts were estimated. Profiling relied on immunoSEQ multiplex PCR, and the TCRdb table lists in-frame clones only, not all of them. V, J and clone size reflect that table, while D and trimming were determined from the DNA. The sample lists approximately 61,000 clones, around 86% occurring once. The CDR3 spans 13 residues. With 1 base removed from V and 5 bases from J, the gap between germline ends came to 8 bases. Germline CDR1 and CDR2: SEHNR and FQNEAQ (reference sequence).

Sequencing was performed on peripheral blood. The chain joins TRBV7-9 to TRBJ1-2; D uncertain. The sequence was obtained from a human donor in a cohort sampled during active COVID-19. The CDR3: CASSLGTEYGYTF. The CDR3 DNA sequence: TGTGCCAGCAGCTTAGGAACAGAGTATGGCTACACCTTC.